Below are 5 T cell receptor beta chains sequenced from a single sample in a study of blood T cell repertoires in COVID-19. Using immunoSEQ multiplex PCR, the repertoire was profiled, and TCRdb retains in-frame clones only, with some absent. This table holds a few hundred thousand clones, roughly 90% found once. Sequenced material: peripheral blood. These TCRs come from a man aged 40-50 years with acute or convalescent COVID-19.

The CDR3 nucleotides read TGTGCCAGCAGTTGGCGGGCAGTTAATTCACCCCTCCACTTT. Translated: CASSWRAVNSPLHF. This rearrangement joins TRBV27 to TRBJ1-6; D ambiguous. CDR1 is MNHEY, CDR2 SMNVEV, per germline (reference sequence). The CDR3 spans 14 residues. V lost 4 bases and J 6 bases, leaving 10 bases between the germline ends.

This clone was seen only once. The V call is TRBV5-1, the J call TRBJ2-2, with 9 bases aligning to TRBD2. V shed 0 bases and J 7 bases; nucleotides not matched to a gene: 10. The CDR3 is 17 residues long. Germline V gene data show CDR1 as SGHRS and CDR2 as YFSETQ. CDR3 loop: CASSLVSGGLRDGELFF. CDR3 DNA sequence: TGCGCCAGCAGCTTGGTTAGCGGGGGACTCCGGGACGGGGAGCTGTTTTTT.

This clone was detected once. The genes are TRBV19 and TRBJ2-7; D not certain. This CDR3 has 13 residues. Germline CDR1 reads LNHDA; CDR2 reads SQIVND (reference sequence). Between the trimmed V and J ends, which lost 5 bases and 2 bases, there was a span of 10 bases. As DNA, the CDR3 is TGTGCCAGTAGTTCACAGCTGACCTACGAGCAGTACTTC. It codes for CASSSQLTYEQYF.

V and J are TRBV5-1 and TRBJ2-3; 10 bases fit TRBD2. Germline values: CDR1 SGHRS, CDR2 YFSETQ. V shed 5 bases, J shed 0 bases, and the junction held 6 bases outside the gene matches. The length of the CDR3 is 16 residues. Here the CDR3 reads CASRRSGGDSTDTQYF. Written as DNA, the CDR3 is TGCGCCAGCAGACGAAGCGGGGGGGACAGCACAGATACGCAGTATTTT.

The chain carries TRBV7-9 and TRBJ1-3; TRBD1 might be the D (5 bases). Germline CDR1 SEHNR, CDR2 FQNEAQ (reference sequence). Trimming removed 5 bases at V and 0 bases at J, with 17 bases between. This CDR3 has 17 residues. DNA of the CDR3: TGTGCCAGCAGCCCGTCGGGCGGGGCCCTCTCTGGAAACACCATATATTTT. Its protein product is CASSPSGGALSGNTIYF.